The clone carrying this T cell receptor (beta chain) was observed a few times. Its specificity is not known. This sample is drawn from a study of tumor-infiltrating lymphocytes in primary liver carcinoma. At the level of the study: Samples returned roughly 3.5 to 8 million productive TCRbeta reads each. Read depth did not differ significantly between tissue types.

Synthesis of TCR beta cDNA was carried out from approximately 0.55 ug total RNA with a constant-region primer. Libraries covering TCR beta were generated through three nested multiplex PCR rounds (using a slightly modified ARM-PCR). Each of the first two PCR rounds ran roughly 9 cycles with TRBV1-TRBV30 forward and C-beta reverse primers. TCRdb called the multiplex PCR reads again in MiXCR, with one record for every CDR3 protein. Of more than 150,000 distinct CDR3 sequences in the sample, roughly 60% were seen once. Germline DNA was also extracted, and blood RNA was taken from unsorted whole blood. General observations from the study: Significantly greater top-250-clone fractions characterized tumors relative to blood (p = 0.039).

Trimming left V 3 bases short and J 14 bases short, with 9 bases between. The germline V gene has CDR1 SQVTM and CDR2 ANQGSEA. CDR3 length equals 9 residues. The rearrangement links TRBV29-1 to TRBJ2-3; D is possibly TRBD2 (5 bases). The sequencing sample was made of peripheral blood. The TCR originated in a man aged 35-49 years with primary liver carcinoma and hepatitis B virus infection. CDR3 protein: CSVDLGGYF. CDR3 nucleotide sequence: TGCAGCGTTGACCTAGGAGGGTATTTT.